This TCR beta chain was captured in a study of shared clonotypes between healthy human individuals. Findings and limits, study-wide: Blood was the only sampled material, and tissue repertoires likely differ.

To note about this clone: What it recognizes is unknown.

CDR3 size: 15 residues. V lost 0 bases and J 7 bases, leaving 15 bases between the germline ends. CDR1 SEHNR and CDR2 FQNEAQ come from the germline V gene (reference sequence). DNA at 200 ng, 25,000 to 35,000 T cell genomes, went into sorted-subset replicate PCRs. Repertoires were generated with immunoSEQ multiplex PCR, while TCRdb's copy carries only in-frame clones and drops some. In the table there are roughly 1,100,000 clones, about 75% of which are singletons. The chain couples TRBV7-9 to TRBJ1-2; TRBD1 is a possible D gene (6 bases). Sequences were obtained from memory CD4+ T cells sorted from blood. The subset denotes: CD45RA-negative fraction. This TCR was recovered from a man aged 18 to 30 in good health. Here the CDR3 DNA reads TGTGCCAGCAGCTTAGCCGTTTTCGGCAGGGGTGGCTACACCTTC. It encodes CASSLAVFGRGGYTF.